This T cell receptor (beta chain) was profiled in a study of cytomegalovirus exposure and HLA in healthy donors. CDR1 and CDR2 from the germline V gene are MNHNY and SVGAGI (reference sequence). The CDR3 consists of 14 residues. Trimming took 2 bases from V and 2 from J, leaving 8 bases between them. This clone was picked up one time. The PCR contained 60 Vbeta and 13 Jbeta primers. TCRdb's copy holds only in-frame clones and misses some; the assay was immunoSEQ multiplex PCR. The repertoire holds over 85,000 clones, with under 80% as singletons. The specimen sequenced was PBMCs. The sequence derives from a man aged 40-55 years in good health and CMV-seronegative. The genes are TRBV6-6 and TRBJ2-3; a possible D gene is TRBD1 (5 bases). The CDR3 loop reads CASSYTGVTDTQYF. The CDR3 DNA reads TGTGCCAGCAGTTACACAGGTGTCACAGATACGCAGTATTTT.